One and the same sample provided the 12 T cell receptor beta chains below, sequenced in a study of T cells in tuberculosis. The repertoire was sequenced with immunoSEQ multiplex PCR; TCRdb's copy has only in-frame clones and lacks some. The sample yields 25,000 to 35,000 clones, around 90% seen once. The sequenced material came from PBMCs. These receptors were collected from a donor aged 5 to 30 with latent tuberculosis or without tuberculosis infection.

The V call is TRBV11-2, the J call TRBJ1-2; 7 positions match TRBD1. Losses at the gene ends were 5 bases for V and 4 bases for J; bases not matched to a gene: 10. This CDR3 comprises 15 residues. CDR1 and CDR2 from the germline V gene are SGHAT and FQNNGV. The CDR3 DNA follows: TGTGCCAGCAGCCCTAGTACCGGGACAGTCTATGGCTACACCTTC. Translating it yields CASSPSTGTVYGYTF.

Only one count was recorded for this clone. The chain is built from TRBV28 and TRBJ1-2; D is perhaps TRBD1 (5 bases). The V end was cut by 4 bases, the J end by 5 bases, with 14 bases between. Per germline, CDR1 MDHEN and CDR2 SYDVKM. The CDR3 covers 14 residues. The CDR3 region has the DNA TGTGCCAGCAGTTCGCCCGGGGGATCTTATGGCTACACCTTC. As protein: CASSSPGGSYGYTF.

The CDR3 DNA follows: TGCAGCGTTAGGGGACAGCCCGGCACCGGGGAGCTGTTTTTT. This translates into CSVRGQPGTGELFF. The chain couples TRBV29-1 to TRBJ2-2; 7 bases map to TRBD1. Germline V gene sequence: CDR1 SQVTM, CDR2 ANQGSEA. The CDR3 is made up of 14 amino acids. V dropped 5 bases and J dropped 4; count of bases not matched to a gene: 7.

The V and J genes are TRBV9 and TRBJ1-1; maybe TRBD1 (5 bases). The CDR3 runs 14 residues. V was trimmed by 0 bases and J by 4 bases, leaving 10 bases between them. The germline V gene encodes CDR1 SGDLS and CDR2 YYNGEE. The CDR3 region is CASSVAQGGTEAFF. Written as DNA, the CDR3 is TGTGCCAGCAGCGTAGCCCAGGGTGGCACTGAAGCTTTCTTT.

The V gene is TRBV28, the J gene TRBJ2-5; TRBD2 matches at 16 bases. This CDR3 has 17 residues. J lost 5 bases, V lost 5 bases, and 8 bases had no gene match. Looked up from germline, CDR1 is MDHEN and CDR2 is SYDVKM. The CDR3 DNA reads TGTGCCAGCAGTAGGGGACTAGCGGGGGGGCCGAGTGAGACCCAGTACTTC. Protein sequence: CASSRGLAGGPSETQYF.

This clone appeared once. The chain has TRBV19 and TRBJ2-2; D perhaps matches TRBD2 (6 bases). The CDR3 sequence is 16 residues long. The V end was cut by 4 bases, the J end by 0 bases, with 12 bases between. Germline CDR1 and CDR2: LNHDA and SQIVND (reference sequence). As DNA, the CDR3 is TGTGCCAGTAGTACCGGGCGGGGCCCGAACACCGGGGAGCTGTTTTTT. Translation gives CASSTGRGPNTGELFF.

The V gene is TRBV4-1, the J gene TRBJ1-6, with TRBD1 as a possible D gene (5 bases). The CDR3 extends over 16 amino acids. From germline, CDR1 is MGHRA and CDR2 YSYEKL. Trimming took off 4 bases at V and 9 bases at J, with 19 bases between the two ends. The DNA of the CDR3 is TGCGCCAGCAGCCTACCATTGGGGACTTTGGCTTCACCCCTCCACTTT. Protein sequence: CASSLPLGTLASPLHF.

As DNA, the CDR3 is TGCGCCAGCAGCTCCGGGGGAGAGCAGTACTTC. Translated, it gives CASSSGGEQYF. The V call is TRBV5-1, the J call TRBJ2-7; D perhaps matches TRBD2 (6 bases). Trimming shortened V by 3 bases and J by 7 bases, and 8 bases separated the two germline ends. CDR1 and CDR2 (germline): SGHRS, YFSETQ. The CDR3 covers 11 residues. The full variable domain, with the rest looked up from reference TRBV5-1 and TRBJ2-7, is KAGVTQTPRYLIKTRGQQVTLSCSPISGHRSVSWYQQTPGQGLQFLFEYFSETQRNKGNFPGRFSGRQFSNSRSEMNVSTLELGDSALYLCASSSGGEQYFGPGTRLTVT.

This rearrangement joins TRBV5-1 to TRBJ2-3; D may be TRBD2 (6 bases). V was clipped by 0 bases and J by 1 base, with 12 bases between them. CDR1 is SGHRS, CDR2 YFSETQ, per germline. The CDR3 contains 16 residues. The CDR3 sequence: CASSLVSGVGTDTQYF. The CDR3 bases are TGCGCCAGCAGCTTGGTATCGGGGGTAGGCACAGATACGCAGTATTTT. The full variable domain, rest sourced from reference TRBV5-1 and TRBJ2-3, is KAGVTQTPRYLIKTRGQQVTLSCSPISGHRSVSWYQQTPGQGLQFLFEYFSETQRNKGNFPGRFSGRQFSNSRSEMNVSTLELGDSALYLCASSLVSGVGTDTQYFGPGTRLTVL.

The chain combines TRBV4-1 with TRBJ2-7, with D perhaps matching TRBD2 (6 bases). CDR1 and CDR2 from the germline V gene are MGHRA and YSYEKL. Trimming removed 0 bases from V and 4 bases from J, with 10 bases in between. This CDR3 has 14 amino acids. DNA of the CDR3: TGCGCCAGCAGCCAAGATCTGCGGGGTTACGAGCAGTACTTC. Translation gives CASSQDLRGYEQYF.

J is TRBJ1-1 and V is TRBV4-1, with D possibly being TRBD1 (5 bases). This CDR3 comprises 16 residues. In germline, CDR1 is MGHRA, CDR2 YSYEKL. The V gene lost 4 bases and the J gene lost 1 base, with 16 bases spanning the gap. DNA for the CDR3: TGCGCCAGCAGCCTACTGGCAGGGATGGGGAACACTGAAGCTTTCTTT. Residues: CASSLLAGMGNTEAFF.

The chain has TRBV10-1 and TRBJ2-3, with unresolved D. The length of the CDR3 is 16 residues. Germline assignment: CDR1 WNHNN and CDR2 SYGVQD (reference sequence). V shed 8 bases and J shed 2 bases, with 20 bases lying between them. The CDR3 DNA sequence: TGCGCCAGCTGTTACTGGAAACCACTATACACAGATACGCAGTATTTT. It codes for CASCYWKPLYTDTQYF.